Each of the 13 T cell receptor beta chains below was sequenced from the same sample in a study of CD8 T cells in Susac syndrome. Random-hexamer reverse transcription was applied to roughly 0.5 to 1 ug RNA. TCRdb analysed the immunoSEQ multiplex PCR reads with MiXCR anew, one entry per CDR3 protein. The sample carries approximately 150,000 distinct CDR3 sequences, approximately 93% recorded once. Sample: CD4+ T cells from PBMCs. These receptors were taken from a human donor with multiple sclerosis.

The J gene is TRBJ1-3, the V gene TRBV4-1; the D gene is possibly TRBD1 (5 bases). The CDR3 runs 17 residues. The germline V gene encodes CDR1 MGHRA and CDR2 YSYEKL. V lost 0 bases and J 1 base, leaving 13 bases between the germline ends. The DNA of the CDR3 is TGCGCCAGCAGCCAAGAGGTGGGCAGGGCGTCTGGAAACACCATATATTTT. As protein: CASSQEVGRASGNTIYF.

The chain combines TRBV27 with TRBJ2-7, with D unresolved. The CDR3 is made up of 13 amino acids. CDR1 and CDR2 (germline): MNHEY, SMNVEV (reference sequence). V lost 5 bases, J lost 3 bases, and 11 bases lay in between. DNA of the CDR3: TGTGCCAGCAGTCCCCGACTGCACTACGAGCAGTACTTC. Residues: CASSPRLHYEQYF.

The gene calls are TRBV3-1 and TRBJ2-1; 7 positions match TRBD1. This CDR3 region has 16 residues. CDR1 and CDR2 (germline): LGHDT, YNNKEL (reference sequence). The J segment lost 0 bases and the V segment lost 4 bases, leaving 6 bases of the junction unmatched. The CDR3 protein is CASSLPQGVSYNEQFF. CDR3 nucleotide sequence: TGTGCCAGCAGCCTTCCCCAGGGGGTCTCCTACAATGAGCAGTTCTTC.

The genes are TRBV28 and TRBJ1-2; TRBD1 agrees at 7 bases. V dropped 7 bases and J dropped 1; count of bases not matched to a gene: 9. From germline, CDR1 is MDHEN and CDR2 SYDVKM. The CDR3 sequence is 15 residues long. The CDR3 loop reads CASNLSGTVNYGYTF. CDR3 coding DNA: TGTGCCAGCAACTTATCCGGGACAGTTAACTATGGCTACACCTTC.

The chain is built from TRBV6-5 and TRBJ2-7; D remains unclear. The CDR3 extends over 15 amino acids. V lost 4 bases and J lost 3, with 16 bases in between. Germline CDR1 MNHEY, CDR2 SVGAGI. The CDR3 bases are TGTGCCAGCAGTTCCTCCACCGGAACAAACTACGAGCAGTACTTC. Its protein product is CASSSSTGTNYEQYF.

V gene TRBV29-1 combines with J gene TRBJ2-1, with 8 bases matching TRBD1. Trimming took 2 bases from V and 10 from J; bases not matched to a gene: 7. The CDR3 runs to 13 residues. Germline V gene lookup returns CDR1 SQVTM and CDR2 ANQGSEA. The CDR3 sequence: CSVEPDRGREQFF. Written as DNA, the CDR3 is TGCAGCGTTGAACCCGACAGGGGACGGGAGCAGTTCTTC.

The J gene is TRBJ2-5, the V gene TRBV5-4; D may be TRBD1 or TRBD2 (5 bases each). There are 13 residues in the CDR3. Trimming shortened V by 5 bases and J by 3 bases, and 11 bases separated the two germline ends. Per the germline V gene, CDR1 is SGHNT and CDR2 is YYREEE (reference sequence). For the CDR3, the DNA is TGTGCCAGCAGTTGGCAGGGAGAAGAGACCCAGTACTTC. Translated, it gives CASSWQGEETQYF.

The sample holds one count of this clonotype. This rearrangement joins TRBV24-1 to TRBJ1-2; 9 bases match TRBD1. From germline, CDR1 is KGHDR and CDR2 SFDVKD. The length of the CDR3 is 14 residues. The ends lost 4 bases at V and 5 bases at J; junction bases unmatched: 4. DNA of the CDR3: TGTGCCACCAGTGACGGACAGGGGAAATATGGCTACACCTTC. Its translation: CATSDGQGKYGYTF.

The rearrangement joins TRBV11-2 to TRBJ1-1; tentative D call: TRBD1 (5 bases). Germline V CDR1 and CDR2: SGHAT, FQNNGV. This CDR3 region has 15 residues. Trimming took off 5 bases at V and 1 base at J, with 14 bases between the two ends. Here the CDR3 DNA reads TGTGCCAGCAGCCCGGGACTGGACGGGAACACTGAAGCTTTCTTT. This gives the protein CASSPGLDGNTEAFF.

The V gene is TRBV20-1, the J gene TRBJ1-5; D may be TRBD1 (6 bases). The V end lost 5 bases, the J end lost 3 bases, and 11 bases lay between the germline ends. Germline CDR1 and CDR2: DFQATT and SNEGSKA (reference sequence). The CDR3 is made up of 13 amino acids. CDR3: CSASGHLNQPQHF. CDR3 nucleotide sequence: TGCAGTGCTTCGGGACACCTCAATCAGCCCCAGCATTTT.

The chain uses TRBV24-1 and TRBJ2-7; unclear D gene. Germline CDR1 is KGHDR and CDR2 is SFDVKD. The V and J ends lost 3 bases and 3 bases respectively, with 14 bases between them. CDR3 length: 15 residues. The CDR3 sequence: CATSDQGSPYYEQYF. The CDR3 DNA follows: TGTGCCACCAGTGATCAAGGTAGTCCCTACTACGAGCAGTACTTC.

This chain joins TRBV2 and TRBJ2-1; D is unresolved. The CDR3 spans 11 residues. Germline V CDR1 and CDR2: SNHLY, FYNNEI. Trimming stripped 1 base from V and 11 bases from J, with 6 bases between. CDR3 sequence (DNA): TGTGCCAGCAGTGAAGAGGAGCAGCAGTTCTTC. It specifies CASSEEEQQFF.

The J gene is TRBJ1-5, the V gene TRBV12-3 or TRBV12-4; 10 bases line up with TRBD1. The J segment lost 6 bases and the V segment lost 1 base, leaving 6 bases of the junction unmatched. The CDR3 is made up of 16 amino acids. In DNA form, the CDR3 reads TGTGCCAGCAGTTTAGGGTATGGGACAGGGGTTCAGCCCCAGCATTTT. It codes for CASSLGYGTGVQPQHF.